The 18 T cell receptor beta chains reported below all come from one sample, sequenced in a study of CD8 T cells in Susac syndrome. An input of roughly 0.5 to 1 ug of RNA was subjected to reverse transcription using random hexamers. TCRdb independently ran MiXCR on the immunoSEQ multiplex PCR reads; one entry per CDR3 protein. The table includes about 250,000 distinct CDR3 sequences, about 93% detected once. Sequenced input: CD4+ T cells from PBMCs. The receptor set was obtained from a human donor with multiple sclerosis.

V and J are TRBV3-1 and TRBJ2-2, with 9 bases lining up with TRBD1. J lost 6 bases, V lost 5 bases, and 4 bases had no gene match. The CDR3 runs to 14 residues. The germline CDR1 and CDR2 sequences are LGHDT and YNNKEL (reference sequence). CDR3 amino acids: CASSRRDRAGELFF. The CDR3 nucleotides are TGTGCCAGCAGCAGACGGGACAGGGCCGGGGAGCTGTTTTTT.

V is TRBV7-6 and J is TRBJ2-2; weak D call: TRBD2 (5 bases). Germline CDR1 SGHVS, CDR2 FNYEAQ. The CDR3 is 15 residues long. V lost 1 base and J lost 4, with 10 bases in between. CDR3 nucleotide sequence: TGTGCCAGCAGCTTAGAAACTAGAAGCACCGGGGAGCTGTTTTTT. Translating gives CASSLETRSTGELFF.

V and J are TRBV28 and TRBJ2-3; TRBD1 might be the D (6 bases). CDR3 length: 19 amino acids. Germline V lookup: CDR1 MDHEN, CDR2 SYDVKM. V was clipped by 3 bases and J by 0 bases, with 22 bases between them. The DNA for the CDR3 is TGTGCCAGCAGTTTCGACTACCTCCGCAGGGGTCCTAGCACAGATACGCAGTATTTT. Translating gives CASSFDYLRRGPSTDTQYF. Looking up the rest from reference TRBV28 and TRBJ2-3 gives the full variable domain: DVKVTQSSRYLVKRTGEKVFLECVQDMDHENMFWYRQDPGLGLRLIYFSYDVKMKEKGDIPEGYSVSREKKERFSLILESASTNQTSMYLCASSFDYLRRGPSTDTQYFGPGTRLTVL.

The J gene is TRBJ1-5, the V gene TRBV2, with D possibly TRBD1 on 6 matching bases. CDR1 and CDR2 from the germline V gene are SNHLY and FYNNEI. This CDR3 is 15 amino acids long. The ends were cut back, 7 bases at V and 1 base at J, with 14 bases in the middle. This CDR3 reads CASTALTGSNQPQHF. CDR3 nucleotides: TGTGCCAGCACGGCCCTAACAGGGAGCAATCAGCCCCAGCATTTT.

The chain couples TRBV24-1 to TRBJ2-2; D unclear. CDR1 is KGHDR and CDR2 is SFDVKD in the germline V gene. V was trimmed by 0 bases and J by 7 bases, leaving 8 bases between them. CDR3 length: 14 amino acids. Here the CDR3 reads CATSDLQGHGELFF. As DNA, the CDR3 is TGTGCCACCAGTGATTTGCAAGGCCACGGGGAGCTGTTTTTT.

This rearrangement joins TRBV6-1 to TRBJ2-7; D uncertain. Germline assignment: CDR1 MNHNS and CDR2 SASEGT. V was shortened by 7 bases and J by 0 bases, with 13 bases between the two germline ends. The CDR3 loop spans 14 amino acids. CDR3 residues: CASKLGPGSYEQYF. CDR3 sequence (DNA): TGTGCCAGCAAGCTAGGACCCGGCTCCTACGAGCAGTACTTC.

The chain links TRBV10-3 to TRBJ1-1, with D possibly being TRBD1 (6 bases). CDR1 ENHRY and CDR2 SYGVKD come from the germline V gene. V shed 7 bases and J shed 0 bases, with 12 bases lying between them. The CDR3 has 14 residues. The CDR3 DNA reads TGTGCCATCATGGAGGCAGGGGTGAACACTGAAGCTTTCTTT. Translation: CAIMEAGVNTEAFF.

The chain links TRBV20-1 to TRBJ1-4; a weak D match, TRBD1 (5 bases). This CDR3 is built from 13 residues. Germline V CDR1 and CDR2: DFQATT, SNEGSKA (reference sequence). The V and J ends lost 3 bases and 3 bases respectively, with 8 bases between them. CDR3 in amino acids: CSARTDPNEKLFF. The CDR3 DNA is TGCAGTGCTAGGACAGATCCTAATGAAAAACTGTTTTTT.

The V call is TRBV27, the J call TRBJ2-6; the D gene is possibly TRBD1 (6 bases). The CDR3 runs 20 residues. In germline, CDR1 is MNHEY, CDR2 SMNVEV (reference sequence). V was clipped by 2 bases and J by 4 bases, with 24 bases between them. DNA of the CDR3: TGTGCCAGCAGTTTAATCGGACAGATAGAAGTAGGATCCGGGGCCAACGTCCTGACTTTC. Translating gives CASSLIGQIEVGSGANVLTF.

The genes are TRBV4-2 and TRBJ2-5, with 7 bases that match TRBD2. The junction had 10 bases not matched to a gene; V was cut back by 1 base and J by 5 bases. Looked up from germline, CDR1 is LGHNA and CDR2 is YNFKEQ. The CDR3 has 16 residues. The CDR3 DNA reads as TGTGCCAGCAGCCAAGCTCGGCCCCGAGCGGGGGAGACCCAGTACTTC. This sequence encodes CASSQARPRAGETQYF.

The chain is built from TRBV30 and TRBJ2-6; the D gene is possibly TRBD2 (6 bases). V lost 4 bases, J lost 4 bases, and 11 bases lay in between. There are 14 residues in the CDR3. Germline V gene lookup returns CDR1 GTSNPN and CDR2 SVGIG (reference sequence). The CDR3 reads CAWNRGSGANVLTF. The CDR3 nucleotides are TGTGCCTGGAATCGGGGGTCGGGGGCCAACGTCCTGACTTTC.

The chain joins TRBV2 to TRBJ2-3; 9 positions match TRBD1. CDR3 length: 14 amino acids. Germline CDR1 and CDR2: SNHLY and FYNNEI. V shed 9 bases, J shed 0 bases, and the junction held 4 bases outside the gene matches. The CDR3 here is CARGTGQSTDTQYF. The CDR3, as DNA: TGTGCCAGGGGGACAGGGCAAAGCACAGATACGCAGTATTTT.

CDR3 residues: CASSPGTRGEETQYF. CDR3 nucleotide sequence: TGTGCCAGCAGCCCAGGGACTAGGGGAGAAGAGACCCAGTACTTC. The rearrangement joins TRBV12-3 or TRBV12-4 to TRBJ2-5; 8 bases fit TRBD2. The V gene end was trimmed by 6 bases and the J gene end by 3 bases; junction bases not matched to a gene: 9. This CDR3 contains 15 residues.

The V and J genes are TRBV12-5 and TRBJ1-1; maybe TRBD1 (6 bases). The length of the CDR3 is 16 residues. Trimming removed 0 bases at V and 1 base at J, with 12 bases between. Germline V gives CDR1 LGHNT, CDR2 FRNRAP. The CDR3 DNA is TGTGCTAGTGGTTTGGTCTTGGGGGGGCGGAACACTGAAGCTTTCTTT. Amino acids: CASGLVLGGRNTEAFF.

The rearrangement joins TRBV7-2 to TRBJ2-3; 12 positions match TRBD2. Germline assignment: CDR1 SGHTA and CDR2 FQGNSA. With 4 bases clipped from V and 6 bases from J, the junction kept 5 bases outside the gene matches. The CDR3 length is 15 residues. This CDR3 reads CASSYTSGGSDTQYF. CDR3 coding DNA: TGTGCCAGCAGCTATACTAGCGGGGGGTCCGATACGCAGTATTTT.

V and J are TRBV10-3 and TRBJ2-5; D gene unclear. The CDR3 loop spans 13 amino acids. The germline gives CDR1 ENHRY, CDR2 SYGVKD. V lost 6 bases and J lost 2, with 10 bases in between. CDR3 residues: CAISPNSQETQYF. CDR3 in DNA: TGTGCCATCAGCCCAAACAGTCAAGAGACCCAGTACTTC.

The CDR3 here is CASSFGLATDTQYF. The DNA for the CDR3 is TGTGCCAGCAGCTTCGGACTAGCGACAGATACGCAGTATTTT. The chain carries TRBV5-8 and TRBJ2-3, with 9 bases that match TRBD2. After removal of 2 bases from V and 3 bases from J, the junction contained 1 base not matched to a gene. The CDR3 extends over 14 amino acids. CDR1 and CDR2 (germline): SGHTS, YDEGEE. Filled out from reference TRBV5-8 and TRBJ2-3, the complete variable domain reads EAGVTQSPTHLIKTRGQQATLRCSPISGHTSVYWYQQALGLGLQFLLWYDEGEERNRGNFPPRFSGRQFPNYSSELNVNALELEDSALYLCASSFGLATDTQYFGPGTRLTVL.

This clonotype appeared a single time. This chain connects TRBV19 to TRBJ2-1; 12 bases are a match to TRBD2. CDR1 is LNHDA, CDR2 SQIVND, per germline (reference sequence). This CDR3 is built from 15 residues. With 7 bases clipped from V and 8 bases from J, the junction kept 9 bases outside the gene matches. CDR3 region: CASNRLAGVRDEQFF. The CDR3 DNA is TGTGCCAGTAATAGACTAGCGGGAGTTAGAGATGAGCAGTTCTTC.